These T cell receptor beta chains were read from a single sample in a study of blood T cell repertoires in COVID-19. Libraries were prepared by immunoSEQ multiplex PCR; TCRdb keeps only in-frame clonotypes and omits some of them. The sample lists about 250,000 clones; around 89% were seen once. The sample taken for sequencing was PBMCs or T cells enriched from blood (not recorded which). Every receptor here comes from a woman aged 45-59 years who had recovered from COVID-19. Each CDR3 is given with its conserved first and last residue. D genes are given only for firm matches. Rows give clone size only sometimes, using once, few, many, or a class for an expanded clone.

cdr3_length d_call j_call v_call clone_size cdr3_aa cdr3_nt
16 TRBD2 TRBJ2-2 TRBV7-2 - CASSLKGTSGTGELFF TGTGCCAGCAGCTTGAAGGGGACTAGCGGCACCGGGGAGCTGTTTTTT
15 TRBD1 TRBJ2-7 TRBV7-8 - CASSLRETGGYEQYF TGTGCCAGCAGCTTACGGGAAACAGGGGGCTACGAGCAGTACTTC
16 - TRBJ1-2 TRBV28 - CASSFRGSEASYGYTF TGTGCCAGCAGTTTTAGGGGGAGTGAGGCCTCCTATGGCTACACCTTC
17 TRBD1 TRBJ1-2 TRBV3-1/TRBV3-2 - CASSPWDREGSADGYTF TGTGCCAGCAGCCCTTGGGACAGGGAAGGTTCCGCGGATGGCTACACCTTC
15 TRBD2 TRBJ2-5 TRBV7-8 once CASSPGGGGQETQYF TGTGCCAGCAGCCCCGGGGGGGGAGGCCAAGAGACCCAGTACTTC
14 - TRBJ2-4 TRBV28 - CASSFGPGKNIQYF TGTGCCAGCAGTTTCGGTCCAGGAAAAAACATTCAGTACTTC
13 TRBD1 TRBJ1-1 TRBV2 once CASSGGGRAEAFF TGTGCCAGCTCAGGGGGCGGGCGAGCTGAAGCTTTCTTT
16 - TRBJ1-3 TRBV6-2/TRBV6-3 - CASSSRRESSGNTIYF TGTGCCAGCAGTTCCAGACGGGAGAGCTCTGGAAACACCATATATTTT
14 TRBD1 TRBJ2-5 TRBV7-7 - CASSFPGQSETQYF TGTGCTAGCAGCTTCCCGGGACAGTCAGAGACCCAGTACTTC
15 TRBD1 TRBJ2-7 TRBV7-8 - CASREMGQGLSEQYF TGTGCCAGCAGAGAGATGGGACAGGGCCTCTCCGAGCAGTACTTC
15 - TRBJ2-5 TRBV7-8 - CASSLANSRGETQYF TGTGCCAGCAGCTTAGCAAACTCGCGGGGAGAGACCCAGTACTTC
15 TRBD1 TRBJ1-1 TRBV15 once CATSRDDRDKTEAFF TGTGCCACCAGCAGAGATGACAGGGATAAAACTGAAGCTTTCTTT
13 TRBD1 TRBJ1-2 TRBV27 few CASKTGPNYGYTF TGTGCCAGCAAGACAGGGCCTAACTATGGCTACACCTTC
12 - TRBJ1-1 TRBV28 - CATYLRGVEAFF TGTGCCACCTACCTCAGGGGCGTTGAAGCTTTCTTT
16 TRBD2 TRBJ2-1 TRBV30 - CAWSAQTSGSSNEQFF TGTGCCTGGAGTGCCCAAACTAGCGGGAGTAGCAATGAGCAGTTCTTC
14 TRBD1 TRBJ1-5 TRBV28 - CASIMTGSNQPQHF TGTGCCAGCATCATGACAGGGTCCAATCAGCCCCAGCATTTT